This passage covers 10 T cell receptor beta chains from one sample sequenced in a study of blood T cell repertoires in COVID-19. The table came from immunoSEQ multiplex PCR; TCRdb's copy has only in-frame clones and leaves some out. The table shows about 64,000 clones, with 82% occurring only once. The sample consisted of peripheral blood. These receptors all come from a human donor in a cohort sampled during active COVID-19.

The chain recombines TRBV3-1 (or the pseudogene TRBV3-2) with TRBJ2-7; 8 nucleotides agree with TRBD1. V was clipped by 4 bases and J by 3 bases; unmatched bases: 14. CDR3 size: 17 residues. Germline V CDR1 and CDR2: LGHDT, YNNKEL (reference sequence). CDR3 in DNA: TGTGCCAGCAGCCCGGGACAGGCGAAATATTTAGACTACGAGCAGTACGTC. Translation: CASSPGQAKYLDYEQYV.

This clone was seen a handful of times. The V call is TRBV7-9, the J call TRBJ1-1; D is possibly TRBD1 (6 bases). This CDR3 is built from 14 residues. From germline, CDR1 is SEHNR and CDR2 FQNEAQ (reference sequence). Trimming cost V 1 base and J 3 bases, with 9 bases left between them. The CDR3: CASSLGQEDTEAFF. CDR3 bases: TGTGCCAGCAGCTTAGGACAGGAAGACACTGAAGCTTTCTTT.

V and J are TRBV5-1 and TRBJ1-1; 9 bases fit TRBD1. The CDR3 length is 16 residues. Germline loops: CDR1 SGHRS, CDR2 YFSETQ. The ends lost 2 bases at V and 6 bases at J; junction bases unmatched: 11. CDR3 protein: CASSLSGTGTRAEAFF. The CDR3 bases are TGCGCCAGCAGCTTATCCGGGACAGGGACGAGGGCTGAAGCTTTCTTT.

This clone occurred once. The chain couples TRBV6-5 to TRBJ2-7; D perhaps matches TRBD2 (6 bases). Trimming removed 8 bases from V and 1 base from J, with 12 bases in between. The CDR3 has 13 amino acids. CDR1 and CDR2 from the germline V gene are MNHEY and SVGAGI. Written as DNA, the CDR3 is TGTGCCAGCCGTAAACGGGGGTCCTACGAGCAGTACGTC. This encodes CASRKRGSYEQYV.

This sequence joins TRBV19 and TRBJ2-7; 9 nucleotides agree with TRBD1. CDR1 and CDR2 from the germline V gene are LNHDA and SQIVND (reference sequence). This CDR3 comprises 15 residues. V lost 6 bases, J lost 1 base, and 7 bases stayed unmatched. The CDR3 spells CASRGPGQGSYEQYF. The CDR3 DNA reads as TGTGCCAGTAGGGGCCCGGGACAGGGATCCTACGAGCAGTACTTC.

The count of this clone is one. The genes are TRBV2 and TRBJ2-3, with 7 bases that match TRBD2. The CDR3 sequence is 14 residues long. V lost 10 bases to trimming and J lost 3 bases; unmatched junction nucleotides: 10. Germline CDR1 reads SNHLY; CDR2 reads FYNNEI. The CDR3 nucleotides read TGTGCCACCCAACGTGAGCGGGGTACAGATACGCAGTATTTT. Its translation is CATQRERGTDTQYF.

This clone was seen once. This chain's CDR3 is CASSGPLAGGYNEQFF. CDR3 coding DNA: TGTGCCAGCAGCGGGCCCCTAGCGGGGGGCTACAATGAGCAGTTCTTC. V and J are TRBV9 and TRBJ2-1; 11 nucleotides agree with TRBD2. The CDR3 covers 16 residues. The V gene end was trimmed by 3 bases and the J gene end by 3 bases; junction bases not matched to a gene: 5. Germline lookup yields CDR1 SGDLS and CDR2 YYNGEE.

The chain links TRBV5-6 to TRBJ2-7; TRBD1 matches 12 bases. The CDR3 has 15 residues. The germline V gene encodes CDR1 SGHDT and CDR2 YYEEEE. The V segment lost 0 bases and the J segment 6 bases; nucleotides outside the gene matches: 4. The CDR3 loop is CASSLVGTGGAEQYF. The CDR3 bases are TGTGCCAGCAGCTTGGTGGGGACAGGGGGCGCCGAGCAGTACTTC.

V is TRBV15 and J is TRBJ1-4; D gene unclear. CDR1 LNHNV and CDR2 YYDKDF come from the germline V gene (reference sequence). The CDR3 is 15 amino acids. V was trimmed by 0 bases and J by 4 bases, leaving 9 bases between them. This chain's CDR3 is CATSRDGQLNEKLFF. DNA for the CDR3: TGTGCCACCAGCAGAGATGGGCAGCTTAATGAAAAACTGTTTTTT.

The chain uses TRBV4-1 and TRBJ2-7; D ambiguous. Germline V gene lookup returns CDR1 MGHRA and CDR2 YSYEKL. This CDR3 is 15 amino acids long. Trimming removed 0 bases from V and 3 bases from J, with 12 bases in between. The CDR3 is CASSQDDVTLYEQYV. CDR3 bases: TGCGCCAGCAGCCAAGATGATGTGACACTCTACGAGCAGTACGTC.